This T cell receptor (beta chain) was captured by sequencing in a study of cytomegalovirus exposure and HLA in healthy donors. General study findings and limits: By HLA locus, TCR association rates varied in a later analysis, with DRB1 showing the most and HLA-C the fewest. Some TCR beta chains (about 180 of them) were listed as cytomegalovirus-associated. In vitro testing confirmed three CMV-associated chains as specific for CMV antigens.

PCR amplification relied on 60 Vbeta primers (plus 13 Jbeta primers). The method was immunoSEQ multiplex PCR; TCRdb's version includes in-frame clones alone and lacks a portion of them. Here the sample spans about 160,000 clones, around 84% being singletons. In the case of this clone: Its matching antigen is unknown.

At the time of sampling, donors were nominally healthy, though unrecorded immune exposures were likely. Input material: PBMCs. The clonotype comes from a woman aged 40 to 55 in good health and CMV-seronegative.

The CDR3 region has the DNA TGTGCCAGTAGTAGCCTACAGAGGAGGTATGGCTACACCTTC. Translation: CASSSLQRRYGYTF. This rearrangement joins TRBV19 to TRBJ1-2, with unresolved D. Germline assignment: CDR1 LNHDA and CDR2 SQIVND (reference sequence). This CDR3 has 14 amino acids. V shed 4 bases and J shed 5 bases, with 14 bases lying between them.